The entry that follows covers one TCR beta chain sequence. This record belongs to a study of blood T cell repertoires in COVID-19. On the study more broadly: The samples span acute and convalescent COVID-19 from the United States, Italy and Spain. Nucleic acid was either cDNA or gDNA, and it came from T cells, B-cell-depleted T cells, or PBMCs.

The germline V gene encodes CDR1 LNHDA and CDR2 SQIVND (reference sequence). V lost 7 bases and J lost 1, with 25 bases in between. The CDR3 consists of 18 residues. Original handling: Reference gene primers were amplified, and this amplification served to estimate nucleated cell counts. Generated by immunoSEQ multiplex PCR, the TCRdb table keeps only in-frame clones and is missing some. V, J and clone size are taken as reported in that table, and D and trimming were inferred from the DNA itself. The data show roughly 240,000 clones, 70% to 85% seen once. The rearrangement links TRBV19 to TRBJ2-5; D possibly corresponds to TRBD2 (5 bases). Sequenced sample: peripheral blood. The TCR sequence derives from a man aged 35-49 years who had recovered from COVID-19. CDR3 amino acids: CASNKVRRKEKAQETQYF. The CDR3 bases are TGTGCCAGTAATAAAGTAAGGAGGAAAGAAAAGGCCCAAGAGACCCAGTACTTC.